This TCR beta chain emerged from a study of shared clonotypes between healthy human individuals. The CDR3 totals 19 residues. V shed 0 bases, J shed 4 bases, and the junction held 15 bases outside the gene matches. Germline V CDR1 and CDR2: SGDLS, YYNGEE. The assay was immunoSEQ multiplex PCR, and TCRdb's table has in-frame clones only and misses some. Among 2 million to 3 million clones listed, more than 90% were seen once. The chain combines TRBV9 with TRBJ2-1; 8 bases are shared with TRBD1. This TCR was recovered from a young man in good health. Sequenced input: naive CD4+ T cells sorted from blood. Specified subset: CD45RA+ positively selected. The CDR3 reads CASSVATAGGGPIYNEQFF. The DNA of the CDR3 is TGTGCCAGCAGCGTAGCTACGGCAGGGGGCGGTCCAATTTACAATGAGCAGTTCTTC.